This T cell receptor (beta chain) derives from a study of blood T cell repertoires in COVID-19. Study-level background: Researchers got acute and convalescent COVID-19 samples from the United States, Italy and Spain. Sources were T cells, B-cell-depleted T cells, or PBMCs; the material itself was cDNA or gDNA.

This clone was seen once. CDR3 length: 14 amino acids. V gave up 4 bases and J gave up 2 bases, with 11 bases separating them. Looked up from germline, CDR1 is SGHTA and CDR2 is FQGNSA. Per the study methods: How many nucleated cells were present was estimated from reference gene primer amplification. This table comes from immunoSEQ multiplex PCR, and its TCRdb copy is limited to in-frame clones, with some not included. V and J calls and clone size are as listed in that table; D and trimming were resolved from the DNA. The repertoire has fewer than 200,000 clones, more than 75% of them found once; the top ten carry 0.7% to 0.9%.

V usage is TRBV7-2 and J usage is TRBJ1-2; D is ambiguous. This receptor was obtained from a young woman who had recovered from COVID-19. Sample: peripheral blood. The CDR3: CASSSSQANYGYTF. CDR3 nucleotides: TGTGCCAGCAGCTCCAGCCAGGCAAACTATGGCTACACCTTC.